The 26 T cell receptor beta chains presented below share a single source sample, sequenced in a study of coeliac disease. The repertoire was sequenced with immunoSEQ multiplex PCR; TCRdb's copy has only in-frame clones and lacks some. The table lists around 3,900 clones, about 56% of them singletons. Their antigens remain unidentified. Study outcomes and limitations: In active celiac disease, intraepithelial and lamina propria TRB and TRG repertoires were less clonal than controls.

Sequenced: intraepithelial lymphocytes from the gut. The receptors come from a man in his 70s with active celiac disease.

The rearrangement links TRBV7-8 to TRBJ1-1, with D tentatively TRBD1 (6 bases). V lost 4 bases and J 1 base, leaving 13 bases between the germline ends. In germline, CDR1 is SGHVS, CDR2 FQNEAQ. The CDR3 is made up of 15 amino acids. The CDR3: CASSYPQGRNTEAFF. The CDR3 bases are TGTGCCAGCAGCTATCCACAGGGCCGGAACACTGAAGCTTTCTTT.

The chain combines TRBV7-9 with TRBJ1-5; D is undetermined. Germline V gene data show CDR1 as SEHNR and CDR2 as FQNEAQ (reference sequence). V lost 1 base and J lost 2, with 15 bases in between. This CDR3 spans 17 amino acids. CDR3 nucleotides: TGTGCCAGCAGCTTAGAGTCTCACCTCGGGGGCAATCAGCCCCAGCATTTT. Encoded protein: CASSLESHLGGNQPQHF.

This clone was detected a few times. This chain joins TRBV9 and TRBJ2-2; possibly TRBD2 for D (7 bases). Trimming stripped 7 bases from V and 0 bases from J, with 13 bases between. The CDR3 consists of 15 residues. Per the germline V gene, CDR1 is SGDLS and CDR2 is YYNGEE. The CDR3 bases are TGTGCCAGCTGGGGGGCGGGAGCGAACACCGGGGAGCTGTTTTTT. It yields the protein CASWGAGANTGELFF.

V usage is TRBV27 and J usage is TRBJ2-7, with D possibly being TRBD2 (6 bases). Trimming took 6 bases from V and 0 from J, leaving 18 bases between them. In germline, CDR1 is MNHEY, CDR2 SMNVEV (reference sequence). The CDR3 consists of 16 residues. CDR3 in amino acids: CASSSLGGDSSYEQYF. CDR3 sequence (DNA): TGTGCCAGCAGCTCGCTCGGGGGAGATAGCTCCTACGAGCAGTACTTC.

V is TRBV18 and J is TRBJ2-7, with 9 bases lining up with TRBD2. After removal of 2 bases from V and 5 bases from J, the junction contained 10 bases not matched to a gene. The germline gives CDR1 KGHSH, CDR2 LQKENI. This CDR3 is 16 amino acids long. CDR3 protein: CASSPYFSGSNNEQYF. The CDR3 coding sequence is TGTGCCAGCTCACCATACTTTAGCGGGAGTAATAACGAGCAGTACTTC.

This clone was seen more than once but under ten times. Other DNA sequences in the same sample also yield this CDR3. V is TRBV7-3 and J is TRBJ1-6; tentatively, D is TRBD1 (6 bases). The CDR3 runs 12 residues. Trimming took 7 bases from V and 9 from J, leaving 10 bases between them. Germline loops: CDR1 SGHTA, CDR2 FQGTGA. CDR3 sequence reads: CASTAQGSPLHF. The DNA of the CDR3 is TGTGCCAGCACCGCACAGGGTTCACCCCTCCACTTT. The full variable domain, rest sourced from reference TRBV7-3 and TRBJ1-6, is GAGVSQTPSNKVTEKGKYVELRCDPISGHTALYWYRQSLGQGPEFLIYFQGTGAADDSGLPNDRFFAVRPEGSVSTLKIQRTERGDSAVYLCASTAQGSPLHFGNGTRLTVT.

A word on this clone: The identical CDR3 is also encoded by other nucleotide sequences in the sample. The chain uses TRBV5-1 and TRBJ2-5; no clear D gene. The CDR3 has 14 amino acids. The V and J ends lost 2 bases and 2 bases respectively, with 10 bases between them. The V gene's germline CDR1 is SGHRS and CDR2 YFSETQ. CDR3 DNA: TGCGCCAGCAGCTTAGGAAGCGAACAAGAGACCCAGTACTTC. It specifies CASSLGSEQETQYF.

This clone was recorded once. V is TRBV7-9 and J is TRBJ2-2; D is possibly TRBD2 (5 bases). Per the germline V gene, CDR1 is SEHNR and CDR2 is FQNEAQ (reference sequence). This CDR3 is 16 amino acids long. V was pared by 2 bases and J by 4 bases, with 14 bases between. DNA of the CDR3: TGTGCCAGCAGCTTACGCGGGTCGACGGGCACCGGGGAGCTGTTTTTT. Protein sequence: CASSLRGSTGTGELFF.

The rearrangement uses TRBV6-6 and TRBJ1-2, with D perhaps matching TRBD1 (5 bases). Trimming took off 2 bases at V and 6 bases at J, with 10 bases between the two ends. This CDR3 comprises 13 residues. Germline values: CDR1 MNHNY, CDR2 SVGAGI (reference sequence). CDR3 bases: TGTGCCAGCAGTTACGGGCTAGGGGATGGCTACACCTTC. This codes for CASSYGLGDGYTF.

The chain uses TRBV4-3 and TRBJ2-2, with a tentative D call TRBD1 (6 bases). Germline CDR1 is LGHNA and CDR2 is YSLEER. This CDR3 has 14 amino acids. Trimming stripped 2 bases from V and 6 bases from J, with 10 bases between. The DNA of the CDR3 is TGCGCCAGCAGCCAATCGGACAGAGCCGGGGAGCTGTTTTTT. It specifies CASSQSDRAGELFF.

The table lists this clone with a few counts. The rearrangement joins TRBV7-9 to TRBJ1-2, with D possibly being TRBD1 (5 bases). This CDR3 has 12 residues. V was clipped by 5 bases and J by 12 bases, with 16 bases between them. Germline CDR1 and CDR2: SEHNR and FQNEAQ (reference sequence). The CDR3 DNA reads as TGTGCCAGCAGCCCGAGCAAACAGGACCACACCTTC. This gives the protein CASSPSKQDHTF.

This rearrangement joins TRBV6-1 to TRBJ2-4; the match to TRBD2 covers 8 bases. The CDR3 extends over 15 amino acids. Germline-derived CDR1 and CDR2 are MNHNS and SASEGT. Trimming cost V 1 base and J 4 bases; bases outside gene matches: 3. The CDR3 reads CASSEGASGKNIQYF. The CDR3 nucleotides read TGTGCCAGCAGTGAAGGGGCTAGCGGGAAAAACATTCAGTACTTC.

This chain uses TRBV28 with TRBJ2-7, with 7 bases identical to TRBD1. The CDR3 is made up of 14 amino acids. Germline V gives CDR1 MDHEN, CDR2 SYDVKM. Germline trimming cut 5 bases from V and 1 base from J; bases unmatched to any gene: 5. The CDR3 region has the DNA TGTGCCAGCAGTGGGGCAGGGGGTTCCTACGAGCAGTACTTC. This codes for CASSGAGGSYEQYF.

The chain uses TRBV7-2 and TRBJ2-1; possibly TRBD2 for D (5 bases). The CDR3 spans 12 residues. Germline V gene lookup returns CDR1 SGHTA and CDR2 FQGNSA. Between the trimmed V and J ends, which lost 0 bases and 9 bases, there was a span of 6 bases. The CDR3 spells CASSLAGAEQFF. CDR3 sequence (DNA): TGTGCCAGCAGCTTAGCGGGAGCTGAGCAGTTCTTC.

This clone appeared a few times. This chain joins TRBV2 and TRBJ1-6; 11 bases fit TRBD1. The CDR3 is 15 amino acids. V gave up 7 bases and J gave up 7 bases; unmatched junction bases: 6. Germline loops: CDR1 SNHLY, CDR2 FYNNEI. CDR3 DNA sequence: TGTGCCAGCAACGGACAGGGGGCCTGGAATTCACCCCTCCACTTT. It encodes CASNGQGAWNSPLHF.

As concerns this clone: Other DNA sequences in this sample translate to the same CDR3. CDR3 protein: CASSLTGMASTDTQYF. CDR3 nucleotide sequence: TGTGCCAGCAGCTTAACCGGGATGGCTAGCACAGATACGCAGTATTTT. The V call is TRBV7-8, the J call TRBJ2-3, with D perhaps matching TRBD2 (5 bases). The CDR3 spans 16 residues. Germline V gene lookup returns CDR1 SGHVS and CDR2 FQNEAQ. Trimming stripped 2 bases from V and 0 bases from J, with 12 bases between.

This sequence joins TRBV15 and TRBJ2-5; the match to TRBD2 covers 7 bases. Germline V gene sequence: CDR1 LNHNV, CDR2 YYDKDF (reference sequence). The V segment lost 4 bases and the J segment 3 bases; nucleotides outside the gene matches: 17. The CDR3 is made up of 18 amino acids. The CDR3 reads CATSKNRWAGARKETQYF. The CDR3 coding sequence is TGTGCCACCAGCAAAAACCGGTGGGCGGGAGCAAGGAAAGAGACCCAGTACTTC. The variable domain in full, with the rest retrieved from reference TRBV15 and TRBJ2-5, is DAMVIQNPRYQVTQFGKPVTLSCSQTLNHNVMYWYQQKSSQAPKLLFHYYDKDFNNEADTPDNFQSRRPNTSFCFLDIRSPGLGDTAMYLCATSKNRWAGARKETQYFGPGTRLLVL.

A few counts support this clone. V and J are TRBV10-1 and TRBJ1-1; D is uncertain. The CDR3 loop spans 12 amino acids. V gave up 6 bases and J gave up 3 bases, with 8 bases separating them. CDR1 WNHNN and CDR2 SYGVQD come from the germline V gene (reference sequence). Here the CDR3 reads CASRRRDTEAFF. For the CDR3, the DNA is TGCGCCAGCAGGAGGCGCGACACTGAAGCTTTCTTT.

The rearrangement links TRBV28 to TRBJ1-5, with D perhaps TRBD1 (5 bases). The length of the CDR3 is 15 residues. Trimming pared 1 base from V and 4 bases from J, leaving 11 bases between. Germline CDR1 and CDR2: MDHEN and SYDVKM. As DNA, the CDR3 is TGTGCCAGCAGTTTATTCCCAGGGCCTAATCAGCCCCAGCATTTT. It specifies CASSLFPGPNQPQHF. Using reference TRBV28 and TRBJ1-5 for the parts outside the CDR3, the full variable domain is DVKVTQSSRYLVKRTGEKVFLECVQDMDHENMFWYRQDPGLGLRLIYFSYDVKMKEKGDIPEGYSVSREKKERFSLILESASTNQTSMYLCASSLFPGPNQPQHFGDGTRLSIL.

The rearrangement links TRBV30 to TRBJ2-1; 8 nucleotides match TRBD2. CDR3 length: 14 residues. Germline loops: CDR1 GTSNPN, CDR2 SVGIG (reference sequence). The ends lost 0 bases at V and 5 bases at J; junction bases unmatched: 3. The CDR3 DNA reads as TGTGCCTGGAGTGTCGGGGGGGTCAACAATGAGCAGTTCTTC. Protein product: CAWSVGGVNNEQFF.

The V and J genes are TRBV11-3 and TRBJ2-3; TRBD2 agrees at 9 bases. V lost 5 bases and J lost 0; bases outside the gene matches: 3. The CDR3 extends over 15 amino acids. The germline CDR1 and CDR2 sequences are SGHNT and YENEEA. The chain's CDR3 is CASSVSGGSTDTQYF. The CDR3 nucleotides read TGTGCCAGCAGCGTTAGCGGGGGAAGCACAGATACGCAGTATTTT.

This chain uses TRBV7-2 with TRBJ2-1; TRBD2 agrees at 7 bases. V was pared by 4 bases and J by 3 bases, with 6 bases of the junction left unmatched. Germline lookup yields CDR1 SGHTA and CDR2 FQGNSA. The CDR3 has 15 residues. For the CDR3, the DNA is TGTGCCAGCAGCTCGGCGCCTAGCGGCTACAATGAGCAGTTCTTC. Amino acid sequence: CASSSAPSGYNEQFF.

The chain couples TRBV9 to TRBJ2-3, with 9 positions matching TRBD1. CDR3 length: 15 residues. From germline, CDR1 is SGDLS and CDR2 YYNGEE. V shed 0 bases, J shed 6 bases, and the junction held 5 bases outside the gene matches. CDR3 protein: CASSVGGTGRDTQYF. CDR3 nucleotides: TGTGCCAGCAGCGTAGGTGGGACAGGGAGGGATACGCAGTATTTT.

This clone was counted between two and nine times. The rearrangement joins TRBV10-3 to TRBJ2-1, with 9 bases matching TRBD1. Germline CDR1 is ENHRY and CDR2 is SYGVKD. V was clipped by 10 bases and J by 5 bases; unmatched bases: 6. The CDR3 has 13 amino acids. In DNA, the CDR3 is TGTGCCACCGCCGGGACAGGGAACAATGAGCAGTTCTTC. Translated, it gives CATAGTGNNEQFF.

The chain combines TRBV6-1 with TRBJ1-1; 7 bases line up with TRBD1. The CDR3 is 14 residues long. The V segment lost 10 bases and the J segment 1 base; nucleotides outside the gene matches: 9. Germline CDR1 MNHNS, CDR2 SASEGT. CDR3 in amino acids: CAIDRQGGNTEAFF. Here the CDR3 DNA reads TGTGCCATAGATAGGCAGGGGGGGAACACTGAAGCTTTCTTT.

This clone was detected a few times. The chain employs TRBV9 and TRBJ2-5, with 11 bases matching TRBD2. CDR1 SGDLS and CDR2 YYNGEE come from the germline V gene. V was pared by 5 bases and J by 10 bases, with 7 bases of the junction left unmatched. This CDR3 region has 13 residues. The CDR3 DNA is TGTGCCAGCAGGGGGACTAGCGGAGGGGACCAGTACTTC. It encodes CASRGTSGGDQYF.